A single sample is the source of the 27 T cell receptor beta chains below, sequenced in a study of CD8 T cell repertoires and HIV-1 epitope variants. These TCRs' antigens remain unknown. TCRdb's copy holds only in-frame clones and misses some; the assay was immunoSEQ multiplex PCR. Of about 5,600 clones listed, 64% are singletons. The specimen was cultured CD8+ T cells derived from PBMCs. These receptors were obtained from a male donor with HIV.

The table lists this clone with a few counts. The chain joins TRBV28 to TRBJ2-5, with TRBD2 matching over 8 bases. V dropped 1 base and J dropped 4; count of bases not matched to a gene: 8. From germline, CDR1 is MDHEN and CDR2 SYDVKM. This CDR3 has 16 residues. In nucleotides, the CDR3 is TGTGCCAGCAGTTTATCCGACGGGGGGGTCGGAGAGACCCAGTACTTC. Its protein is CASSLSDGGVGETQYF. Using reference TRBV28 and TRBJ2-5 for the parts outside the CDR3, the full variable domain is DVKVTQSSRYLVKRTGEKVFLECVQDMDHENMFWYRQDPGLGLRLIYFSYDVKMKEKGDIPEGYSVSREKKERFSLILESASTNQTSMYLCASSLSDGGVGETQYFGPGTRLLVL.

The chain's CDR3 is CAISENLGVTGELFF. CDR3 in DNA: TGTGCCATCAGTGAAAATCTAGGCGTTACCGGGGAGCTGTTTTTT. V usage is TRBV10-3 and J usage is TRBJ2-2, with D hard to call. Germline lookup yields CDR1 ENHRY and CDR2 SYGVKD. V was cut by 3 bases and J by 5 bases, with 13 bases left in between. CDR3 length: 15 amino acids.

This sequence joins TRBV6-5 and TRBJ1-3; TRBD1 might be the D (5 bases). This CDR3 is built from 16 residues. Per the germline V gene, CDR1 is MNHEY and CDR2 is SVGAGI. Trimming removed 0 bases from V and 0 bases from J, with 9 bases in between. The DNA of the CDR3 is TGTGCCAGCAGTTACTCCCAGGGAAGCTCTGGAAACACCATATATTTT. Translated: CASSYSQGSSGNTIYF.

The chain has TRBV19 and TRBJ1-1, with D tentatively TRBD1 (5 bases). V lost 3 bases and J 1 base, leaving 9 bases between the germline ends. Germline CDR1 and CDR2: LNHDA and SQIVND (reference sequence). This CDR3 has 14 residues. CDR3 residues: CASSIGAGNTEAFF. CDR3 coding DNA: TGTGCCAGTAGTATTGGGGCTGGGAACACTGAAGCTTTCTTT.

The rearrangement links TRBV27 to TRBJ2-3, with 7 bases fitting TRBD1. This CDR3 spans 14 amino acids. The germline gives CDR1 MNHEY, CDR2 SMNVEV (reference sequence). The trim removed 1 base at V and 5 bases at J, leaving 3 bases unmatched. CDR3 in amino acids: CASSLYRGQDTQYF. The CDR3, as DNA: TGTGCCAGCAGTTTATACAGGGGTCAAGATACGCAGTATTTT.

CDR3 nucleotide sequence: TGTGCCAGCAGCGTAGGGGGAGGGGAGCTGTTTTTT. Amino acid sequence: CASSVGGGELFF. The chain couples TRBV9 to TRBJ2-2; no clear D gene. The CDR3 contains 12 residues. V was pared by 0 bases and J by 8 bases, with 5 bases between. Germline V CDR1 and CDR2: SGDLS, YYNGEE.

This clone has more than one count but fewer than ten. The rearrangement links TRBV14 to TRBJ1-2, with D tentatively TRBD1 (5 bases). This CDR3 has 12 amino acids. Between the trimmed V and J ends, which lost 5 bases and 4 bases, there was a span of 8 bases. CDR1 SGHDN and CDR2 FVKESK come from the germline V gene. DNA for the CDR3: TGTGCCAGCAGCTACAGGAGCTATGGCTACACCTTC. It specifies CASSYRSYGYTF.

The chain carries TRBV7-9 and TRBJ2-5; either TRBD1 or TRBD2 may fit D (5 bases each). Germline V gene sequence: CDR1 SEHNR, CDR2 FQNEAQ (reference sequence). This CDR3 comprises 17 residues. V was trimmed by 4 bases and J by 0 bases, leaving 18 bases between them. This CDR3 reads CASSSLRGPTYQETQYF. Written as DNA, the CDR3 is TGTGCCAGCAGCTCCCTGAGGGGACCTACATACCAAGAGACCCAGTACTTC.

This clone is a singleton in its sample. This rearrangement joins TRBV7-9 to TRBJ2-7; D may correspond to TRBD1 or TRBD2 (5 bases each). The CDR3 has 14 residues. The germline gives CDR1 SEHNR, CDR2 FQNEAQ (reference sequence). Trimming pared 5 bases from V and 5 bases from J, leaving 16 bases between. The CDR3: CASSPTGGRDEQYF. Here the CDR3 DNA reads TGTGCCAGCAGCCCTACAGGCGGGCGGGACGAGCAGTACTTC.

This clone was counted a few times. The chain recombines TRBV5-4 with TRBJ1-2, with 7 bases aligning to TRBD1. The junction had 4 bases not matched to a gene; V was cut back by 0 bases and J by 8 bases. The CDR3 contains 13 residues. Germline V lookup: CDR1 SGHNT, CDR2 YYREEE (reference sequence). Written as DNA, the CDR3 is TGTGCCAGCAGCTTGGGACAGGGTGACGGCTACACCTTC. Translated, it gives CASSLGQGDGYTF.

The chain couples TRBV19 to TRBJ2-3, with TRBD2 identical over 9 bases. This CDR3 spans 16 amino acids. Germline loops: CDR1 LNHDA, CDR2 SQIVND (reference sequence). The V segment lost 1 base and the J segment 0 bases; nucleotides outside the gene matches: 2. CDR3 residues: CASSIGLAESTDTQYF. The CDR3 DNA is TGTGCCAGTAGTATAGGACTAGCGGAGAGCACAGATACGCAGTATTTT.

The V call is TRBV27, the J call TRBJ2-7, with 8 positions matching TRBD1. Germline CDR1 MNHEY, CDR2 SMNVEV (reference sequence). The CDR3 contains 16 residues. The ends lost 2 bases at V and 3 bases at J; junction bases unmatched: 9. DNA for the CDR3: TGTGCCAGCAGTTTAGGGGTCGGGACAGGAGACTACGAGCAGTACTTC. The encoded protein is CASSLGVGTGDYEQYF.

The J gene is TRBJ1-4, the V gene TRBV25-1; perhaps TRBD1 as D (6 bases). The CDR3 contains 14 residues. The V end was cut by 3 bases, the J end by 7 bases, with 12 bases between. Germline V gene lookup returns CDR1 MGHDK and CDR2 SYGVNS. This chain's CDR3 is CASSEGAGGEKLFF. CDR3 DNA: TGTGCCAGCAGTGAGGGGGCGGGGGGTGAAAAACTGTTTTTT.

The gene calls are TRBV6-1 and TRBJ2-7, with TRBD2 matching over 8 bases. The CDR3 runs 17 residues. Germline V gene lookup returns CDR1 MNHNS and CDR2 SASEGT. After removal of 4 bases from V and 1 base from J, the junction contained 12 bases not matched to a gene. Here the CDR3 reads CASSAPPGGEKSYEQYF. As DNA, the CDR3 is TGTGCCAGCAGTGCCCCCCCCGGGGGGGAAAAATCCTACGAGCAGTACTTC.

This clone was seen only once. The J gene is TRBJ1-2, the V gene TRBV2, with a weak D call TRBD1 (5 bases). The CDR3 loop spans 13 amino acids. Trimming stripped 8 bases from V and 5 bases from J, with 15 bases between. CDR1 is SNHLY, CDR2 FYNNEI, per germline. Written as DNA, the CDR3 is TGTGCCAGCGAATTAGGGAAGGGGTATGGCTACACCTTC. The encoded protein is CASELGKGYGYTF.

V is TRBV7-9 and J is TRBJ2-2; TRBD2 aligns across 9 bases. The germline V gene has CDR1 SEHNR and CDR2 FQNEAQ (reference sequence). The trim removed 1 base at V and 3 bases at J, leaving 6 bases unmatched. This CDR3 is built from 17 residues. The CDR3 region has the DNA TGTGCCAGCAGCTTAGGTAGCGGGAGCTGGGACACCGGGGAGCTGTTTTTT. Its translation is CASSLGSGSWDTGELFF.

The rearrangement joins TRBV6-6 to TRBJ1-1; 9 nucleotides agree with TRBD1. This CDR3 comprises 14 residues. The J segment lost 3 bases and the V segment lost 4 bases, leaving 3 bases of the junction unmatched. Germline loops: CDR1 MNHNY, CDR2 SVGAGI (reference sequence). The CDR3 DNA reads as TGTGCCAGCAGTTTGGACAGGGGAGACACTGAAGCTTTCTTT. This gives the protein CASSLDRGDTEAFF.

The CDR3 bases are TGTGCCTGGGGGACACAATCCAGCAATCAGCCCCAGCATTTT. Amino acids: CAWGTQSSNQPQHF. The rearrangement links TRBV30 to TRBJ1-5; TRBD1 is a possible D gene (6 bases). The CDR3 runs 14 residues. Trimming stripped 5 bases from V and 1 base from J, with 12 bases between. CDR1 is GTSNPN and CDR2 is SVGIG in the germline V gene (reference sequence).

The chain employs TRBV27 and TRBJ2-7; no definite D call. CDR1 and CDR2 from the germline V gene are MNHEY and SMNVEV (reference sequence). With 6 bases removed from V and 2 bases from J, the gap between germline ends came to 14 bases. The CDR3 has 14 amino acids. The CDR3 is CASSLTWPPYEQYF. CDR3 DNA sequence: TGTGCCAGCAGCCTGACGTGGCCTCCCTACGAGCAGTACTTC.

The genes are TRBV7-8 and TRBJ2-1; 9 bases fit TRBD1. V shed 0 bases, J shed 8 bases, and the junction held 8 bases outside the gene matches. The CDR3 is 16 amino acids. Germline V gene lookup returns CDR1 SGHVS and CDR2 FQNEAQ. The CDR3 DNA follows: TGTGCCAGCAGCTTAGCAGGAACAGGGGGCTCTGATGAGCAGTTCTTC. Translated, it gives CASSLAGTGGSDEQFF.

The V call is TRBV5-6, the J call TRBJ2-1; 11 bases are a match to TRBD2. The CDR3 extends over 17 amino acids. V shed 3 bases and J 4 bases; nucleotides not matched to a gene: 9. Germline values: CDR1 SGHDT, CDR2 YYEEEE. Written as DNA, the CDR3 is TGTGCCAGCAGCTATACCACGGGACTAGCGGTATACAATGAGCAGTTCTTC. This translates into CASSYTTGLAVYNEQFF.

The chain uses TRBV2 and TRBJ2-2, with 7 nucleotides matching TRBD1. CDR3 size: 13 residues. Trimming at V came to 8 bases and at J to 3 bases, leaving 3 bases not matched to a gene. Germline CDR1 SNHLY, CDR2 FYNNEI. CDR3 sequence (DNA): TGTGCCAGCCGGGACAGCCACACCGGGGAGCTGTTTTTT. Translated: CASRDSHTGELFF.

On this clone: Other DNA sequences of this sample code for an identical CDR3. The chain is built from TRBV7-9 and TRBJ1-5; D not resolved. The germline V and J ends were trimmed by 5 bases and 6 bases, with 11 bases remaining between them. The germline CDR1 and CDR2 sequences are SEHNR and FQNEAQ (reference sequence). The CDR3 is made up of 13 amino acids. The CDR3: CASSPPGVQPQHF. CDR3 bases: TGTGCCAGCAGCCCGCCCGGCGTTCAGCCCCAGCATTTT.

In DNA, the CDR3 is TGTGCCAGCAGCTTTGACAGGGATCAGCCCCAGCATTTT. It codes for CASSFDRDQPQHF. The chain recombines TRBV7-6 with TRBJ1-5; 7 bases match TRBD1. CDR1 SGHVS and CDR2 FNYEAQ come from the germline V gene. This CDR3 region has 13 residues. V dropped 3 bases and J dropped 5; count of bases not matched to a gene: 1. The full variable domain, in which reference TRBV7-6 and TRBJ1-5 provide the parts outside the CDR3, is GAGVSQSPRYKVTKRGQDVALRCDPISGHVSLYWYRQALGQGPEFLTYFNYEAQQDKSGLPNDRFSAERPEGSISTLTIQRTEQRDSAMYRCASSFDRDQPQHFGDGTRLSIL.

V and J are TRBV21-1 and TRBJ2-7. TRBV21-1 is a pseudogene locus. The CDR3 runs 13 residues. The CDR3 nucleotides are TGTGCCAGCAGCTTACCAAGCTCCTACGAGCAGTACTTC. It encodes CASSLPSSYEQYF.

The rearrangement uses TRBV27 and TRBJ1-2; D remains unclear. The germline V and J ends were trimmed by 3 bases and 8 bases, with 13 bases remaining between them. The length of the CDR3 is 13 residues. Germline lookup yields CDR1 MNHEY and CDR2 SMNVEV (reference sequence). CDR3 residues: CASSLAGKGGYTF. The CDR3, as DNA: TGTGCCAGCAGTTTGGCCGGGAAGGGAGGCTACACCTTC.

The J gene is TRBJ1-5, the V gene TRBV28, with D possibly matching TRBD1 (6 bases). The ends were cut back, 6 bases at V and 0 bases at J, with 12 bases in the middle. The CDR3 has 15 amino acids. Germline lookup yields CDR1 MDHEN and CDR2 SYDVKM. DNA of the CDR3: TGTGCCAGCAGAAAGGGGGGTTATAGCAATCAGCCCCAGCATTTT. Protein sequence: CASRKGGYSNQPQHF. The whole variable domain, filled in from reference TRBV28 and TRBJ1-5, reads DVKVTQSSRYLVKRTGEKVFLECVQDMDHENMFWYRQDPGLGLRLIYFSYDVKMKEKGDIPEGYSVSREKKERFSLILESASTNQTSMYLCASRKGGYSNQPQHFGDGTRLSIL.